This T cell receptor (beta chain) was documented in a study of blood T cell repertoires in COVID-19. V gave up 6 bases and J gave up 8 bases, with 13 bases separating them. CDR1 and CDR2 from the germline V gene are MNHEY and SVGAGI. This CDR3 spans 12 amino acids. The data were produced by immunoSEQ multiplex PCR, yet TCRdb's version contains in-frame clones alone and is incomplete. The sample lists 150,000 to 200,000 clones; 75% to 90% were seen once. The rearrangement joins TRBV6-5 to TRBJ1-1; D is perhaps TRBD1 (5 bases). Sequencing input: PBMCs or T cells enriched from blood (not recorded which). This receptor was identified in a woman aged 60-75 years who had recovered from COVID-19. Written as DNA, the CDR3 is TGTGCCAGCAGGTTCTCAGGGAACGAAGCTTTCTTT. Its translation: CASRFSGNEAFF.